This T cell receptor beta chain was sequenced for a study of T-cell reconstitution after alpha-beta-depleted transplantation in children. Researchers prepared the TCRbeta library using unique molecular identifiers, the study reports. TCRdb itself ran the PCR reads through MiXCR, one entry per CDR3 protein. This sample has hundreds of thousands of distinct CDR3 sequences; 10% to 15% occur once, and the top ten carry approximately 4.3%. The germline V gene has CDR1 SGHVS and CDR2 FQNEAQ. V lost 4 bases, J lost 6 bases, and 10 bases stayed unmatched. The CDR3 extends over 16 amino acids. A few counts support this clonotype.

The origin of this receptor is a human donor who donated a stem cell graft to a child with Fanconi anemia. The sequenced sample was PBMCs, obtained from the stem cell graft. The rearrangement joins TRBV7-8 to TRBJ2-3, with TRBD2 identical over 10 bases. The chain's CDR3 is CASSSGRLAGVDTQYF. The CDR3 region has the DNA TGTGCCAGCAGCTCCGGGCGGCTAGCGGGGGTTGATACGCAGTATTTT.